A single sample is the source of the 17 T cell receptor beta chains below, sequenced in a study of radiation and T cells in renal cell carcinoma. The repertoire was sequenced with immunoSEQ multiplex PCR; TCRdb's copy has only in-frame clones and lacks some. Of 120,000 or so clones detected, around 85% appear once; the ten largest clones hold roughly 5.9%. Time point specified: blood 2 weeks post-SBRT. Regarding treatment: 15 Gy SBRT to primary tumor, nephrectomy 4 weeks later. The source material was blood, sampled from a patient whose treatment included radiotherapy and nephrectomy. Every receptor here comes from a man over 45 with renal cell carcinoma.

The chain has TRBV5-4 and TRBJ2-2; D is perhaps TRBD2 (5 bases). Trimming left V 4 bases short and J 1 base short, with 11 bases between. Germline values: CDR1 SGHNT, CDR2 YYREEE (reference sequence). The CDR3 spans 15 residues. CDR3 DNA: TGTGCCAGCAGCGGAGGACTTAAGAACACCGGGGAGCTGTTTTTT. Protein product: CASSGGLKNTGELFF.

This clone was detected only a few times. V usage is TRBV6-1 and J usage is TRBJ1-1; TRBD1 agrees at 7 bases. Germline V lookup: CDR1 MNHNS, CDR2 SASEGT. Trimming cost V 8 bases and J 0 bases; bases outside gene matches: 3. The CDR3 covers 13 residues. CDR3 loop: CASGGQMNTEAFF. The CDR3, as DNA: TGTGCCAGCGGGGGACAGATGAACACTGAAGCTTTCTTT.

The chain recombines TRBV27 with TRBJ1-5, with 10 positions matching TRBD1. The CDR3 totals 13 residues. The V gene end was trimmed by 3 bases and the J gene end by 7 bases; junction bases not matched to a gene: 0. The germline V gene has CDR1 MNHEY and CDR2 SMNVEV (reference sequence). The CDR3 DNA follows: TGTGCCAGCAGTTTGACAGGGGGCCAGCCCCAGCATTTT. The encoded protein is CASSLTGGQPQHF.

The chain recombines TRBV27 with TRBJ1-2; D remains unclear. The CDR3 runs to 13 residues. Germline CDR1 MNHEY, CDR2 SMNVEV (reference sequence). V gave up 5 bases and J gave up 5 bases, with 12 bases separating them. The chain's CDR3 is CASSPTPVYGYTF. The CDR3 DNA is TGTGCCAGCAGTCCCACCCCAGTTTATGGCTACACCTTC.

The chain employs TRBV2 and TRBJ1-1; 7 nucleotides align to TRBD1. Germline V gene data show CDR1 as SNHLY and CDR2 as FYNNEI. The CDR3 runs to 17 residues. Losses at the gene ends were 6 bases for V and 1 base for J; bases not matched to a gene: 14. CDR3 residues: CASRALPLTGRNTEAFF. The DNA for the CDR3 is TGTGCCAGCAGGGCTCTCCCATTGACAGGGAGGAACACTGAAGCTTTCTTT.

This clone was recorded once. The rearrangement uses TRBV5-1 and TRBJ1-5, with D hard to call. Between the trimmed V and J ends, which lost 4 bases and 5 bases, there was a span of 10 bases. The CDR3 totals 13 residues. Germline V gives CDR1 SGHRS, CDR2 YFSETQ. CDR3 coding DNA: TGCGCCAGCAGCGAGACACCGGATCAGCCCCAGCATTTT. Amino acids: CASSETPDQPQHF.

The chain recombines TRBV2 with TRBJ1-4, with D tentatively TRBD1 (5 bases). This CDR3 has 15 residues. Trimming took 5 bases from V and 5 from J, leaving 15 bases between them. Looked up from germline, CDR1 is SNHLY and CDR2 is FYNNEI. CDR3 in DNA: TGTGCCAGCAGTAGGGACGGCCACTCCAATGAAAAACTGTTTTTT. It translates to CASSRDGHSNEKLFF.

This chain uses TRBV5-1 with TRBJ1-1; 7 bases are a match to TRBD1. Germline V CDR1 and CDR2: SGHRS, YFSETQ. Trimming at V came to 1 base and at J to 1 base, leaving 1 base not matched to a gene. This CDR3 has 14 residues. The CDR3, as DNA: TGCGCCAGCAGCTTGAGGGGGCCGAACACTGAAGCTTTCTTT. Its protein is CASSLRGPNTEAFF.

V is TRBV28 and J is TRBJ2-7, with 7 bases aligning to TRBD1. The junction had 6 bases not matched to a gene; V was cut back by 7 bases and J by 3 bases. The CDR3 length is 13 residues. CDR1 is MDHEN and CDR2 is SYDVKM in the germline V gene. The CDR3 region is CASTTRDSYEQYF. The CDR3 bases are TGTGCCAGCACCACCCGGGACAGCTACGAGCAGTACTTC.

This clone was observed a handful of times. V is TRBV5-1 and J is TRBJ2-1; D perhaps matches TRBD1 (6 bases). The CDR3 is 15 residues long. V was shortened by 0 bases and J by 1 base, with 8 bases between the two germline ends. Germline-derived CDR1 and CDR2 are SGHRS and YFSETQ. Here the CDR3 reads CASSLGQGSYNEQFF. For the CDR3, the DNA is TGCGCCAGCAGCTTGGGGCAGGGGTCCTACAATGAGCAGTTCTTC.

This clone was found once. V gene TRBV19 combines with J gene TRBJ2-3, with 10 bases lining up with TRBD2. Looked up from germline, CDR1 is LNHDA and CDR2 is SQIVND (reference sequence). This CDR3 is built from 18 residues. Trimming removed 2 bases from V and 3 bases from J; junction bases left unmatched: 11. CDR3: CASSISQRGSGRTDTQYF. CDR3 sequence (DNA): TGTGCCAGTAGTATAAGCCAGAGAGGTAGCGGGAGGACAGATACGCAGTATTTT. The variable domain in full, completed from reference TRBV19 and TRBJ2-3, reads DGGITQSPKYLFRKEGQNVTLSCEQNLNHDAMYWYRQDPGQGLRLIYYSQIVNDFQKGDIAEGYSVSREKKESFPLTVTSAQKNPTAFYLCASSISQRGSGRTDTQYFGPGTRLTVL.

The J gene is TRBJ1-2, the V gene TRBV6-6; a weak D match, TRBD1 (5 bases). Germline assignment: CDR1 MNHNY and CDR2 SVGAGI (reference sequence). Trimming pared 2 bases from V and 1 base from J, leaving 8 bases between. This CDR3 is built from 14 residues. The CDR3 spells CASSYLDSNYGYTF. CDR3 bases: TGTGCCAGCAGTTACCTTGACAGTAACTATGGCTACACCTTC.

This clone was detected only a few times. The chain couples TRBV6-5 to TRBJ1-4; D possibly corresponds to TRBD1 (6 bases). Germline loops: CDR1 MNHEY, CDR2 SVGAGI. The V end was cut by 4 bases, the J end by 8 bases, with 17 bases between. The CDR3 has 15 residues. CDR3 loop: CASSSDSSGVEKLFF. CDR3 DNA: TGTGCCAGCAGTTCGGACAGCTCCGGGGTCGAAAAACTGTTTTTT.

This clone was counted once. The V and J genes are TRBV5-1 and TRBJ2-7; 7 nucleotides match TRBD2. Losses at the gene ends were 4 bases for V and 6 bases for J; bases not matched to a gene: 13. Germline CDR1 reads SGHRS; CDR2 reads YFSETQ. This CDR3 contains 15 residues. Here the CDR3 reads CASSASLADTTEQYF. CDR3 nucleotide sequence: TGCGCCAGCAGCGCATCCCTAGCGGACACCACCGAGCAGTACTTC.

The chain couples TRBV7-8 to TRBJ1-1; D unresolved. The CDR3 consists of 14 residues. The germline gives CDR1 SGHVS, CDR2 FQNEAQ. The V and J ends lost 1 base and 1 base respectively, with 7 bases between them. CDR3 protein: CASSLGNTNTEAFF. DNA of the CDR3: TGTGCCAGCAGCTTAGGAAATACGAACACTGAAGCTTTCTTT.

This chain uses TRBV5-1 with TRBJ1-1; D uncertain. The CDR3 consists of 14 residues. The germline V and J ends were trimmed by 3 bases and 0 bases, with 9 bases remaining between them. Germline V gene data show CDR1 as SGHRS and CDR2 as YFSETQ. CDR3 loop: CASSSDGLNTEAFF. The CDR3 DNA reads TGCGCCAGCAGCTCCGACGGCTTGAACACTGAAGCTTTCTTT.

This clone was observed a handful of times. The gene calls are TRBV19 and TRBJ1-5; 11 bases match TRBD1. V shed 7 bases and J 6 bases; nucleotides not matched to a gene: 5. CDR3 size: 14 residues. Germline-derived CDR1 and CDR2 are LNHDA and SQIVND (reference sequence). CDR3 sequence: CASMDRGLSQPQHF. In DNA form, the CDR3 reads TGTGCCAGTATGGACAGGGGGCTTAGTCAGCCCCAGCATTTT.